What follows are 17 T cell receptor beta chains derived from one specimen sequenced in a study of control samples from healthy donors and cancer patients. Using immunoSEQ multiplex PCR, the repertoire was profiled, and TCRdb retains in-frame clones only, with some absent. The table shows 35,000 to 50,000 clones, with approximately 87% occurring only once. Material for sequencing was blood. These receptors were obtained from a man aged 60 to 69 in good health.

This chain connects TRBV5-1 to TRBJ1-2; D is possibly TRBD1 (5 bases). The CDR3 extends over 12 amino acids. The germline V and J ends were trimmed by 0 bases and 8 bases, with 8 bases remaining between them. Germline V gene data show CDR1 as SGHRS and CDR2 as YFSETQ. For the CDR3, the DNA is TGCGCCAGCAGCTTGGAGAAGGGGGGCTACACCTTC. Amino acids: CASSLEKGGYTF.

The chain is built from TRBV4-3 and TRBJ1-5; tentative D call: TRBD1 (5 bases). The CDR3 runs to 13 residues. Germline lookup yields CDR1 LGHNA and CDR2 YSLEER. Trimming pared 4 bases from V and 6 bases from J, leaving 10 bases between. The CDR3 spells CASSLVGGQPQHF. CDR3 bases: TGCGCCAGCAGCCTCGTCGGGGGTCAGCCCCAGCATTTT.

The table lists this clone with a count of one. The rearrangement links TRBV5-1 to TRBJ1-4; possible D gene TRBD1, 6 bases. The CDR3 has 14 residues. V was pared by 2 bases and J by 8 bases, with 13 bases between. Germline values: CDR1 SGHRS, CDR2 YFSETQ. The CDR3, as DNA: TGCGCCAGCAGCTTAGGACAGAACGGCGAAAAACTGTTTTTT. Protein: CASSLGQNGEKLFF. Full variable domain (outside the CDR3, taken from reference TRBV5-1 and TRBJ1-4): KAGVTQTPRYLIKTRGQQVTLSCSPISGHRSVSWYQQTPGQGLQFLFEYFSETQRNKGNFPGRFSGRQFSNSRSEMNVSTLELGDSALYLCASSLGQNGEKLFFGSGTQLSVL.

This chain joins TRBV19 and TRBJ2-3; possibly TRBD1 for D (6 bases). V was clipped by 3 bases and J by 1 base, with 11 bases between them. The CDR3 spans 15 residues. Germline loops: CDR1 LNHDA, CDR2 SQIVND (reference sequence). The CDR3 DNA follows: TGTGCCAGTAGTATTCTACAGGGAGGCACAGATACGCAGTATTTT. Translated: CASSILQGGTDTQYF.

The chain carries TRBV2 and TRBJ2-4; D is tentatively TRBD1 or TRBD2 (5 bases each). Trimming pared 8 bases from V and 6 bases from J, leaving 8 bases between. The CDR3 consists of 11 residues. CDR1 and CDR2 (germline): SNHLY, FYNNEI. CDR3 loop: CASRDVNIQYF. For the CDR3, the DNA is TGTGCCAGCCGGGACGTAAACATTCAGTACTTC.

A remark on this clone: This is likely a read error, given that the CDR3 carries no conserved phenylalanine or tryptophan at its end. CDR3 coding DNA: TGTGCCAGCTCACCCTCACAGGGGGTTATTGCGAACACTGAAGCTTTCCTT. It is translated as CASSPSQGVIANTEAFL. V is TRBV18 and J is TRBJ1-1; 8 nucleotides line up with TRBD1. CDR1 is KGHSH, CDR2 LQKENI, per germline. CDR3 size: 17 residues. Losses at the gene ends were 3 bases for V and 1 base for J; bases not matched to a gene: 10.

This clone counts as medium-sized (0.01 to 0.1%). The chain links TRBV30 to TRBJ2-2; tentative D call: TRBD1 (5 bases). Trimming left V 4 bases short and J 3 bases short, with 6 bases between. Germline V gives CDR1 GTSNPN, CDR2 SVGIG (reference sequence). The CDR3 spans 12 residues. DNA for the CDR3: TGTGCCTGGACAGGGTACACCGGGGAGCTGTTTTTT. Translated, it gives CAWTGYTGELFF.

The gene calls are TRBV9 and TRBJ1-5; D is unclear. The CDR3 is 14 residues long. V was cut by 0 bases and J by 1 base, with 5 bases left in between. Germline-derived CDR1 and CDR2 are SGDLS and YYNGEE. In DNA form, the CDR3 reads TGTGCCAGCAGCGTAGACGGGAGCAATCAGCCCCAGCATTTT. Its protein product is CASSVDGSNQPQHF.

V usage is TRBV5-4 and J usage is TRBJ2-5; 8 positions match TRBD1. Trimming removed 3 bases from V and 5 bases from J; junction bases left unmatched: 12. The CDR3 loop spans 16 amino acids. Germline lookup yields CDR1 SGHNT and CDR2 YYREEE (reference sequence). The CDR3 nucleotides read TGTGCCAGCAGCTCTGGGACCGGGACAGGTGCTGAGACCCAGTACTTC. This gives the protein CASSSGTGTGAETQYF.

This rearrangement joins TRBV11-2 to TRBJ1-1; tentatively, D is TRBD1 (6 bases). Looked up from germline, CDR1 is SGHAT and CDR2 is FQNNGV. V was trimmed by 2 bases and J by 1 base, leaving 14 bases between them. The CDR3 runs to 16 residues. The CDR3 protein is CASSLKFGDKNTEAFF. DNA for the CDR3: TGTGCCAGCAGCTTAAAGTTTGGGGACAAGAACACTGAAGCTTTCTTT.

The chain employs TRBV5-8 and TRBJ1-5; D unresolved. V lost 0 bases to trimming and J lost 8 bases, with 12 bases between them. The germline V gene has CDR1 SGHTS and CDR2 YDEGEE. The CDR3 consists of 14 residues. The CDR3: CASSLGSGDEPQHF. In nucleotides, the CDR3 is TGTGCCAGCAGCTTGGGGTCCGGGGATGAGCCCCAGCATTTT.

This clone was seen a handful of times. The chain carries TRBV5-1 and TRBJ2-5, with TRBD2 identical over 13 bases. Germline loops: CDR1 SGHRS, CDR2 YFSETQ. The CDR3 covers 16 residues. V was clipped by 1 base and J by 4 bases; unmatched bases: 4. The CDR3 sequence is CASSLSGTSGVETQYF. In nucleotides, the CDR3 is TGCGCCAGCAGCTTGAGCGGGACTAGCGGGGTAGAGACCCAGTACTTC.

The chain employs TRBV2 and TRBJ1-1; D might be TRBD1 (5 bases). Germline lookup yields CDR1 SNHLY and CDR2 FYNNEI. This CDR3 is built from 14 residues. V was pared by 8 bases and J by 6 bases, with 19 bases between. The CDR3 DNA sequence: TGTGCCAGCCTCCGAGACGGGGGTTTCTCTGAAGCTTTCTTT. This encodes CASLRDGGFSEAFF.

This clone has a single count. This chain links TRBV5-1 with TRBJ2-1; 9 bases match TRBD1. Losses at the gene ends were 4 bases for V and 0 bases for J; bases not matched to a gene: 2. Germline V gene lookup returns CDR1 SGHRS and CDR2 YFSETQ. The CDR3 is 15 amino acids. CDR3 sequence: CASSTGQGSYNEQFF. The CDR3 DNA follows: TGCGCCAGCAGCACGGGACAGGGCTCCTACAATGAGCAGTTCTTC.

This chain uses TRBV19 with TRBJ1-5; possible D gene TRBD1, 6 bases. The CDR3 is 15 residues long. V lost 6 bases to trimming and J lost 6 bases, with 18 bases between them. Per germline, CDR1 LNHDA and CDR2 SQIVND (reference sequence). The DNA of the CDR3 is TGTGCCAGTAGACCCTTCGTGGGGGCGAGTCAGCCCCAGCATTTT. It is translated as CASRPFVGASQPQHF.

This sequence joins TRBV30 and TRBJ1-5; D is unclear. The ends were cut back, 1 base at V and 7 bases at J, with 11 bases in the middle. The CDR3 sequence is 13 residues long. Germline loops: CDR1 GTSNPN, CDR2 SVGIG (reference sequence). This chain's CDR3 is CAWSGGAGQPQHF. CDR3 DNA sequence: TGTGCCTGGAGTGGAGGAGCCGGCCAGCCCCAGCATTTT. The complete variable domain, with remaining parts taken from reference TRBV30 and TRBJ1-5, reads SQTIHQWPATLVQPVGSPLSLECTVEGTSNPNLYWYRQAAGRGLQLLFYSVGIGQISSEVPQNLSASRPQDRQFILSSKKLLLSDSGFYLCAWSGGAGQPQHFGDGTRLSIL.

The sample holds a few counts of this clone. J is TRBJ1-5 and V is TRBV2; tentatively, D is TRBD1 (6 bases). Germline assignment: CDR1 SNHLY and CDR2 FYNNEI. CDR3 length: 15 residues. Deletions cut 7 bases from V and 4 bases from J, with 17 bases between. The CDR3 spells CASKIEGGLNQPQHF. In DNA form, the CDR3 reads TGTGCCAGCAAAATCGAGGGGGGTCTTAATCAGCCCCAGCATTTT. Variable domain in full (rest from reference TRBV2 and TRBJ1-5): EPEVTQTPSHQVTQMGQEVILRCVPISNHLYFYWYRQILGQKVEFLVSFYNNEISEKSEIFDDQFSVERPDGSNFTLKIRSTKLEDSAMYFCASKIEGGLNQPQHFGDGTRLSIL.